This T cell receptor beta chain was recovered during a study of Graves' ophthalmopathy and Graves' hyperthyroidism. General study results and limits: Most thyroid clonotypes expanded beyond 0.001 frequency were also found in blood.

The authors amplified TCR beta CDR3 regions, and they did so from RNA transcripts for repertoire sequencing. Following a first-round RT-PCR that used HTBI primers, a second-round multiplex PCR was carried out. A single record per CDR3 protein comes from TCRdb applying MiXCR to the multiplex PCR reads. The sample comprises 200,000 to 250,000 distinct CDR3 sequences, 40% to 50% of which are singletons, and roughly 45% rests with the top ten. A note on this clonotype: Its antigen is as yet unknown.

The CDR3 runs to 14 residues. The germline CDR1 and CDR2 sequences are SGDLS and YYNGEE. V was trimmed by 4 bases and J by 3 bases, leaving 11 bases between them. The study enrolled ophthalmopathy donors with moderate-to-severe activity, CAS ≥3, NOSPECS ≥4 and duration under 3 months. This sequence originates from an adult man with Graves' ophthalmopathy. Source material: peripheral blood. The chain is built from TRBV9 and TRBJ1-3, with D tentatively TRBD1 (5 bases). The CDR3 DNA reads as TGTGCCAGCAGCACCAGGGATTATGGAAACACCATATATTTT. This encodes CASSTRDYGNTIYF.